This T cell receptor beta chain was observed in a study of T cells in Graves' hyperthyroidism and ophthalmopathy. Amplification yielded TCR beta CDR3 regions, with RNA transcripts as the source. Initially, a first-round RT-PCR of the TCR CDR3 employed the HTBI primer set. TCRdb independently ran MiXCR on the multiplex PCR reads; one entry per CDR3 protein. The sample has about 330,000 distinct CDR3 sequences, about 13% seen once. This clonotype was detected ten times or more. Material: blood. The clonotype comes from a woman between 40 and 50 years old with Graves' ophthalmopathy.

In nucleotides, the CDR3 is TGTGCCATCAGCCACCAGGGTGAGAACACTGAAGCTTTCTTT. The encoded protein is CAISHQGENTEAFF. This chain links TRBV10-3 with TRBJ1-1; TRBD1 is a possible D gene (5 bases). This CDR3 is built from 14 residues. V dropped 6 bases and J dropped 1 base, with 12 bases sitting between them. Germline values: CDR1 ENHRY, CDR2 SYGVKD.